This T cell receptor beta chain emerged from a study of T cells in Graves' hyperthyroidism and ophthalmopathy. V was clipped by 5 bases and J by 5 bases; unmatched bases: 5. CDR3 length: 15 residues. CDR1 and CDR2 from the germline V gene are SGHVS and FNYEAQ. Many counts were recorded for this clonotype. TCR beta CDR3 region amplification was performed from RNA transcripts. Carried out on the TCR CDR3, a first-round RT-PCR used the HTBI primer set. Each CDR3 protein is one row after TCRdb ran MiXCR on the multiplex PCR reads. The table records approximately 400,000 distinct CDR3 sequences, approximately 25% of them present only once.

The rearrangement uses TRBV7-6 and TRBJ2-1, with 11 bases lining up with TRBD2. The specimen was blood. This sequence was found in a man aged 50 or older with Graves' hyperthyroidism. CDR3 sequence reads: CASSIGTSGNNEQFF. The DNA for the CDR3 is TGTGCCAGCAGCATCGGGACTAGCGGAAACAATGAGCAGTTCTTC.